This T cell receptor beta chain stems from a study of blood T cell repertoires in COVID-19. Study background: Whether acute or convalescent, the COVID-19 samples came from the United States, Italy and Spain.

Clones were sequenced by immunoSEQ multiplex PCR, and TCRdb holds only the in-frame ones, with some missing. The sample carries about 95,000 clones, roughly 90% recorded once. CDR1 and CDR2 (germline): SGHVS, FQNEAQ. The ends were cut back, 4 bases at V and 5 bases at J, with 17 bases in the middle. This CDR3 is 15 amino acids long. The chain carries TRBV7-8 and TRBJ1-1; D not certain. Sequencing used peripheral blood. The origin of this receptor is a man aged 45-65 years with COVID-19, enrolled during active disease. The CDR3 is CASSSHPGRSTEAFF. Here the CDR3 DNA reads TGTGCCAGCAGCTCTCACCCGGGGAGAAGTACTGAAGCTTTCTTT.